These 25 T cell receptor beta chains originate from one sample sequenced in a study of Tregs in tolerant kidney transplant recipients. Generated by immunoSEQ multiplex PCR, the TCRdb table keeps only in-frame clones and is missing some. The sample includes around 230,000 clones, roughly 84% seen only once; the top ten take over 0.5%. Specimen: CD4+ T cells from blood. The source of these receptors is a human donor in good health.

The chain has TRBV7-8 and TRBJ1-2, with D maybe TRBD1 (6 bases). CDR1 is SGHVS, CDR2 FQNEAQ, per germline. V was trimmed by 5 bases and J by 6 bases, leaving 13 bases between them. This CDR3 comprises 13 residues. The chain's CDR3 is CASSANYRDGYTF. CDR3 in DNA: TGTGCCAGCAGCGCCAACTACAGGGATGGCTACACCTTC.

A single count supports this clone. A much larger clonotype is one base distant, so this may be a read error. The rearrangement joins TRBV2 to TRBJ2-2, with D unresolved. Trimming removed 1 base at V and 3 bases at J, with 3 bases between. This CDR3 has 13 amino acids. The germline V gene has CDR1 SNHLY and CDR2 FYNNEI. The CDR3 coding sequence is TGTGCCAGCAGTGAAGGGGACACCGGGGAGCTGTTTTTT. It translates to CASSEGDTGELFF.

V usage is TRBV9 and J usage is TRBJ1-6, with D maybe TRBD1 (6 bases). The V and J ends lost 3 bases and 9 bases respectively, with 19 bases between them. CDR3 size: 16 residues. Germline CDR1 is SGDLS and CDR2 is YYNGEE. DNA of the CDR3: TGTGCCAGCAGCGGCCAACAGGGTTTGCCTTCTTCACCCCTCCACTTT. It yields the protein CASSGQQGLPSSPLHF.

The chain couples TRBV19 to TRBJ2-7, with D uncertain. CDR3 length: 14 residues. Trimming removed 1 base at V and 0 bases at J, with 7 bases between. Germline CDR1 is LNHDA and CDR2 is SQIVND (reference sequence). CDR3 sequence: CASSIGLDSYEQYF. The CDR3 DNA is TGTGCCAGTAGTATAGGCCTCGACTCCTACGAGCAGTACTTC.

This clone was observed a single time. The chain carries TRBV7-9 and TRBJ2-7; D is unclear. Germline V gene sequence: CDR1 SEHNR, CDR2 FQNEAQ (reference sequence). V lost 0 bases to trimming and J lost 5 bases, with 5 bases between them. The length of the CDR3 is 12 residues. The CDR3 sequence: CASSLARDEQYF. The CDR3 bases are TGTGCCAGCAGCTTAGCCCGGGACGAGCAGTACTTC.

The chain couples TRBV7-6 to TRBJ2-1, with 9 bases fitting TRBD2. Germline-derived CDR1 and CDR2 are SGHVS and FNYEAQ. The CDR3 loop spans 14 amino acids. The J segment lost 3 bases and the V segment lost 3 bases, leaving 0 bases of the junction unmatched. CDR3 coding DNA: TGTGCCAGCAGCTTTAGCGGGAGCTACAATGAGCAGTTCTTC. It codes for CASSFSGSYNEQFF.

The chain joins TRBV9 to TRBJ2-3, with D uncertain. Germline lookup yields CDR1 SGDLS and CDR2 YYNGEE. The CDR3 loop spans 15 amino acids. V was shortened by 0 bases and J by 3 bases, with 11 bases between the two germline ends. The CDR3, as DNA: TGTGCCAGCAGCGTAGGGGGTACTGGAACAGATACGCAGTATTTT. This sequence encodes CASSVGGTGTDTQYF.

This clone was counted once. The rearrangement joins TRBV6-1 to TRBJ1-5; TRBD1 aligns across 8 bases. This CDR3 contains 15 residues. CDR1 is MNHNS and CDR2 is SASEGT in the germline V gene. V shed 5 bases, J shed 2 bases, and the junction held 5 bases outside the gene matches. In DNA, the CDR3 is TGTGCCAGCAGTTCCCAGGGGGCTGGCAATCAGCCCCAGCATTTT. Encoded protein: CASSSQGAGNQPQHF.

This clone was observed a single time. The gene calls are TRBV6-1 and TRBJ2-3, with TRBD1 identical over 7 bases. CDR1 and CDR2 from the germline V gene are MNHNS and SASEGT. J gave up 5 bases and V 5 bases, and 7 bases lay outside the gene matches. CDR3 size: 14 residues. The CDR3 reads CASSTDRVGDTQYF. DNA for the CDR3: TGTGCCAGCAGTACCGACAGGGTGGGAGATACGCAGTATTTT.

The chain couples TRBV18 to TRBJ1-3; D is unclear. Germline lookup yields CDR1 KGHSH and CDR2 LQKENI. The CDR3 contains 14 residues. Trimming left V 3 bases short and J 2 bases short, with 8 bases between. In DNA form, the CDR3 reads TGTGCCAGCTCACCTGCGGCGGCTGGAAACACCATATATTTT. Its translation is CASSPAAAGNTIYF.

The rearrangement uses TRBV6-1 and TRBJ2-3, with TRBD2 as a possible D gene (6 bases). Per germline, CDR1 MNHNS and CDR2 SASEGT. The germline V and J ends were trimmed by 3 bases and 0 bases, with 10 bases remaining between them. This CDR3 region has 15 residues. CDR3 amino acids: CASSERSGSTDTQYF. The CDR3 region has the DNA TGTGCCAGCAGTGAGAGGAGCGGGAGCACAGATACGCAGTATTTT.

Note on this clone: Other DNA sequences within the sample encode an identical CDR3. The chain carries TRBV5-1 and TRBJ1-1, with a possible D match to TRBD1 (5 bases). V was shortened by 4 bases and J by 0 bases, with 13 bases between the two germline ends. Germline assignment: CDR1 SGHRS and CDR2 YFSETQ. This CDR3 contains 15 residues. Written as DNA, the CDR3 is TGCGCCAGCAGCCCCGGGGGGAGAATGAACACTGAAGCTTTCTTT. As protein: CASSPGGRMNTEAFF.

This sequence joins TRBV19 and TRBJ2-7, with D possibly matching TRBD2 (5 bases). V was cut by 3 bases and J by 3 bases, with 15 bases left in between. This CDR3 comprises 15 residues. Germline V gene sequence: CDR1 LNHDA, CDR2 SQIVND (reference sequence). The CDR3 DNA is TGTGCCAGTAGTATCGCGGGCGGTGGAATCTACGAGCAGTACTTC. Protein product: CASSIAGGGIYEQYF.

The chain carries TRBV15 and TRBJ2-5; D is undetermined. Germline V lookup: CDR1 LNHNV, CDR2 YYDKDF (reference sequence). Trimming stripped 5 bases from V and 2 bases from J, with 9 bases between. The CDR3 has 13 amino acids. The CDR3 loop is CATSGREQETQYF. The CDR3 DNA is TGTGCCACCAGCGGGCGAGAACAAGAGACCCAGTACTTC.

This clone showed up just once. This chain connects TRBV18 to TRBJ2-7; TRBD2 agrees at 9 bases. Trimming took 0 bases from V and 4 from J; bases not matched to a gene: 4. This CDR3 contains 15 residues. CDR1 and CDR2 (germline): KGHSH, LQKENI. In DNA, the CDR3 is TGTGCCAGCTCACCACCCTCGACTAGCGGATACGAGCAGTACTTC. Encoded protein: CASSPPSTSGYEQYF.

The V and J genes are TRBV4-2 and TRBJ2-3; D possibly corresponds to TRBD1 (7 bases). Per the germline V gene, CDR1 is LGHNA and CDR2 is YNFKEQ. V lost 1 base, J lost 2 bases, and 13 bases lay in between. The CDR3 has 16 amino acids. The CDR3 spells CASSQVPGGTTDTQYF. Written as DNA, the CDR3 is TGTGCCAGCAGCCAAGTCCCAGGGGGGACCACAGATACGCAGTATTTT.

The chain is built from TRBV5-1 and TRBJ1-1; the match to TRBD1 covers 8 bases. Trimming cost V 2 bases and J 7 bases; bases outside gene matches: 7. The length of the CDR3 is 14 residues. The germline CDR1 and CDR2 sequences are SGHRS and YFSETQ. The CDR3 DNA is TGCGCCAGCAGCTTAGGACAGGGTGGTAGTGAAGCTTTCTTT. Encoded protein: CASSLGQGGSEAFF.

The rearrangement joins TRBV5-1 to TRBJ2-2; TRBD1 or TRBD2 may be the D gene (5 bases each). The CDR3 contains 15 residues. V was shortened by 1 base and J by 0 bases, with 7 bases between the two germline ends. Germline V gene sequence: CDR1 SGHRS, CDR2 YFSETQ. The CDR3 is CASSLWGTNTGELFF. CDR3 in DNA: TGCGCCAGCAGCTTGTGGGGGACGAACACCGGGGAGCTGTTTTTT.

In regard to this clone: The same CDR3 is also encoded by other DNA sequences in this sample. The V gene is TRBV15, the J gene TRBJ2-7; D gene uncertain. The germline V gene encodes CDR1 LNHNV and CDR2 YYDKDF (reference sequence). This CDR3 is built from 13 residues. Trimming took off 3 bases at V and 0 bases at J, with 6 bases between the two ends. The CDR3 reads CATSRGSSYEQYF. The CDR3 nucleotides are TGTGCCACCAGCAGGGGCAGCTCCTACGAGCAGTACTTC.

This clone was recorded a few times. The CDR3 DNA sequence: TGTGCCAGCAGCCGTCGGGGGAACTATGGCTACACCTTC. Protein product: CASSRRGNYGYTF. The chain links TRBV5-6 to TRBJ1-2; D may be TRBD1 (5 bases). Trimming stripped 4 bases from V and 2 bases from J, with 9 bases between. Germline assignment: CDR1 SGHDT and CDR2 YYEEEE. CDR3 length equals 13 residues.

The chain is built from TRBV6-5 and TRBJ1-6, with D maybe TRBD1 (5 bases). Trimming stripped 0 bases from V and 7 bases from J, with 13 bases between. The CDR3 covers 16 residues. CDR1 is MNHEY and CDR2 is SVGAGI in the germline V gene. The CDR3 is CASSYSSRAHNSPLHF. Here the CDR3 DNA reads TGTGCCAGCAGTTACTCGAGCAGGGCGCACAATTCACCCCTCCACTTT.

The rearrangement joins TRBV7-9 to TRBJ2-2; a weak D match, TRBD2 (6 bases). V lost 11 bases to trimming and J lost 2 bases, with 15 bases between them. CDR3 length equals 14 residues. CDR1 SEHNR and CDR2 FQNEAQ come from the germline V gene (reference sequence). This CDR3 reads CAGRPGHNTGELFF. In DNA, the CDR3 is TGTGCCGGGAGGCCAGGGCATAACACCGGGGAGCTGTTTTTT.

The chain is built from TRBV9 and TRBJ2-3; 8 bases are a match to TRBD2. Losses at the gene ends were 1 base for V and 4 bases for J; bases not matched to a gene: 5. The CDR3 has 15 amino acids. CDR1 SGDLS and CDR2 YYNGEE come from the germline V gene. The CDR3 protein is CASSVQRGRADTQYF. The CDR3 region has the DNA TGTGCCAGCAGCGTACAGCGGGGGAGGGCAGATACGCAGTATTTT.

This chain joins TRBV11-2 and TRBJ2-7; possibly TRBD1 or TRBD2 for D (5 bases each). V was pared by 3 bases and J by 5 bases, with 17 bases between. The CDR3 has 15 amino acids. CDR1 and CDR2 (germline): SGHAT, FQNNGV. The CDR3 spells CASSFTAGTLDEQYF. In DNA form, the CDR3 reads TGTGCCAGCAGCTTTACTGCAGGGACCCTTGACGAGCAGTACTTC.

The chain combines TRBV5-1 with TRBJ1-1, with D hard to call. V was pared by 0 bases and J by 0 bases, with 3 bases between. The CDR3 runs to 13 residues. Germline assignment: CDR1 SGHRS and CDR2 YFSETQ. In DNA, the CDR3 is TGCGCCAGCAGCTTGGAGATGAACACTGAAGCTTTCTTT. This sequence encodes CASSLEMNTEAFF.